The 24 T cell receptor beta chains in this list originate from one sample, sequenced in a study of early T cells in non-severe SARS-CoV-2 infection. TCRdb used MiXCR to reprocess the 5' RACE reads, holding one entry per CDR3 protein. The sample contains more than 70,000 distinct CDR3 sequences, approximately 13% of which appear only once. Input material: whole blood. The source is an adult who was a healthcare worker with PCR-confirmed SARS-CoV-2 infection or an uninfected control (not recorded which).

This clonotype turned up a few times. The rearrangement joins TRBV7-9 to TRBJ2-1; 12 bases are a match to TRBD2. Germline trimming cut 5 bases from V and 7 bases from J; bases unmatched to any gene: 9. The germline gives CDR1 SEHNR, CDR2 FQNEAQ (reference sequence). The CDR3 contains 16 residues. For the CDR3, the DNA is TGTGCCAGCAGCCGAAGACTAGCGGGGGAAGTGAATGAGCAGTTCTTC. It is translated as CASSRRLAGEVNEQFF.

The rearrangement links TRBV6-4 to TRBJ2-6; tentatively, D is TRBD1 (6 bases). From germline, CDR1 is MRHNA and CDR2 SNTAGT. CDR3 length: 16 amino acids. With 3 bases removed from V and 0 bases from J, the gap between germline ends came to 9 bases. CDR3 residues: CASSETGPSGANVLTF. The CDR3 DNA reads TGTGCCAGCAGTGAAACAGGGCCCTCTGGGGCCAACGTCCTGACTTTC.

The genes are TRBV5-1 and TRBJ2-1, with unresolved D. The CDR3 length is 13 residues. The germline V gene encodes CDR1 SGHRS and CDR2 YFSETQ. V was cut by 0 bases and J by 5 bases, with 6 bases left in between. The CDR3 protein is CASSLELHNEQFF. In DNA, the CDR3 is TGCGCCAGCAGCTTGGAACTACACAATGAGCAGTTCTTC.

In this sample, this clonotype turned up many times. The chain carries TRBV6-6 and TRBJ2-7; D might be TRBD1 (6 bases). Germline-derived CDR1 and CDR2 are MNHNY and SVGAGI (reference sequence). CDR3 length equals 17 residues. Trimming pared 3 bases from V and 2 bases from J, leaving 20 bases between. The CDR3 protein is CASSYLTGTLNPYEQYF. DNA of the CDR3: TGTGCCAGCAGTTATTTGACGGGGACACTCAATCCCTACGAGCAGTACTTC.

This clonotype was picked up many times. The chain carries TRBV7-2 and TRBJ1-5; D is uncertain. The CDR3 totals 15 residues. The germline V gene has CDR1 SGHTA and CDR2 FQGNSA. The V end was cut by 2 bases, the J end by 6 bases, with 14 bases between. CDR3 sequence (DNA): TGTGCCAGCAGCTTAAACGGCCCGTCTCTTCAGCCCCAGCATTTT. Amino acid sequence: CASSLNGPSLQPQHF.

This chain uses TRBV18 with TRBJ2-1; D is ambiguous. Germline V gene data show CDR1 as KGHSH and CDR2 as LQKENI. CDR3 length equals 12 residues. The V gene lost 1 base and the J gene lost 8 bases, with 6 bases spanning the gap. In nucleotides, the CDR3 is TGTGCCAGCTCACCACTCCCATATGAGCAGTTCTTC. Its translation is CASSPLPYEQFF. The full variable domain, rest sourced from reference TRBV18 and TRBJ2-1, is NAGVMQNPRHLVRRRGQEARLRCSPMKGHSHVYWYRQLPEEGLKFMVYLQKENIIDESGMPKERFSAEFPKEGPSILRIQQVVRGDSAAYFCASSPLPYEQFFGPGTRLTVL.

In its sample, this clonotype was seen a few times. The rearrangement joins TRBV7-2 to TRBJ1-1, with D perhaps TRBD1 (6 bases). Germline CDR1 reads SGHTA; CDR2 reads FQGNSA. The germline V and J ends were trimmed by 5 bases and 5 bases, with 15 bases remaining between them. The CDR3 contains 14 residues. CDR3 sequence reads: CASSVSRGGTEAFF. DNA of the CDR3: TGTGCCAGCAGCGTCAGCAGGGGAGGTACTGAAGCTTTCTTT.

This clonotype was recorded many times. The rearrangement joins TRBV11-2 to TRBJ2-5; possible D gene TRBD2, 5 bases. There are 12 residues in the CDR3. V was trimmed by 7 bases and J by 9 bases, leaving 15 bases between them. Germline CDR1 SGHAT, CDR2 FQNNGV. CDR3 DNA: TGTGCCAGCAAATCAGAGGGTCTATCCCAGTACTTC. Translated: CASKSEGLSQYF.

This clonotype was counted ten times or more. The chain recombines TRBV12-3 or TRBV12-4 with TRBJ2-7; D possibly uses TRBD1 or TRBD2 (8 bases each). Trimming removed 2 bases from V and 1 base from J, with 21 bases in between. The CDR3 covers 18 residues. For the CDR3, the DNA is TGTGCCAGCAGTTTAAGGAGTAGCGGGACAGGCCTATCCTACGAGCAGTACTTC. This sequence encodes CASSLRSSGTGLSYEQYF.

The rearrangement joins TRBV5-1 to TRBJ1-1; perhaps TRBD1 as D (5 bases). This CDR3 has 14 residues. Germline CDR1 is SGHRS and CDR2 is YFSETQ. V lost 2 bases, J lost 1 base, and 9 bases lay in between. The CDR3 protein is CASSFGGANTEAFF. CDR3 nucleotide sequence: TGCGCCAGCAGCTTTGGGGGAGCGAACACTGAAGCTTTCTTT. The variable domain in full, with the rest retrieved from reference TRBV5-1 and TRBJ1-1, is KAGVTQTPRYLIKTRGQQVTLSCSPISGHRSVSWYQQTPGQGLQFLFEYFSETQRNKGNFPGRFSGRQFSNSRSEMNVSTLELGDSALYLCASSFGGANTEAFFGQGTRLTVV.

The V gene is TRBV20-1, the J gene TRBJ2-7; D is unclear. The CDR3 sequence is 11 residues long. Germline CDR1 and CDR2: DFQATT and SNEGSKA (reference sequence). V was pared by 2 bases and J by 2 bases, with 4 bases between. CDR3 DNA sequence: TGCAGTGCTAGACAGACCTACGAGCAGTACTTC. Its protein product is CSARQTYEQYF.

The chain is built from TRBV20-1 and TRBJ1-5; a possible D gene is TRBD1 (6 bases). V gave up 0 bases and J gave up 6 bases, with 15 bases separating them. This CDR3 has 15 residues. Per the germline V gene, CDR1 is DFQATT and CDR2 is SNEGSKA (reference sequence). CDR3: CSARDYDRRGQPQHF. The CDR3 region has the DNA TGCAGTGCTAGAGATTACGACAGGCGGGGTCAGCCCCAGCATTTT.

This clonotype was picked up a small number of times. CDR3 loop: CASSLGRTVNTEAFF. The CDR3 nucleotides are TGTGCCAGCAGCTTAGGACGGACGGTGAACACTGAAGCTTTCTTT. The chain is built from TRBV7-2 and TRBJ1-1; D not resolved. V dropped 1 base and J dropped 0 bases, with 9 bases sitting between them. The CDR3 covers 15 residues. CDR1 and CDR2 from the germline V gene are SGHTA and FQGNSA.

The V gene is TRBV20-1, the J gene TRBJ2-1, with D uncertain. CDR1 is DFQATT, CDR2 SNEGSKA, per germline (reference sequence). The CDR3 contains 15 residues. The V end lost 3 bases, the J end lost 0 bases, and 12 bases lay between the germline ends. The CDR3 region is CSARWADPSYNEQFF. For the CDR3, the DNA is TGCAGTGCTAGGTGGGCGGACCCCTCCTACAATGAGCAGTTCTTC.

The chain uses TRBV12-3 or TRBV12-4 and TRBJ2-7; TRBD1 is a possible D gene (6 bases). Between the trimmed V and J ends, which lost 1 base and 4 bases, there was a span of 11 bases. CDR3 size: 14 residues. The CDR3 region has the DNA TGTGCCAGCAGTTTAGGCCCAGGGGTTTACGAGCAGTACTTC. This sequence encodes CASSLGPGVYEQYF.

This clonotype has only one observation. CDR3 nucleotide sequence: TGTGCCAGCAGCGCCGGACCCACAACTAATGAAAAACTGTTTTTT. Translation: CASSAGPTTNEKLFF. V is TRBV9 and J is TRBJ1-4; no clear D. V shed 3 bases and J shed 0 bases, with 9 bases lying between them. This CDR3 region has 15 residues. Germline assignment: CDR1 SGDLS and CDR2 YYNGEE.

The sample holds a few counts of this clonotype. The CDR3 reads CSVEGLIGTGELFF. Written as DNA, the CDR3 is TGCAGCGTTGAAGGGTTGATCGGCACCGGGGAGCTGTTTTTT. The chain employs TRBV29-1 and TRBJ2-2, with unresolved D. V was trimmed by 1 base and J by 4 bases, leaving 10 bases between them. There are 14 residues in the CDR3. The germline gives CDR1 SQVTM, CDR2 ANQGSEA.

The chain is built from TRBV29-1 and TRBJ1-3; D might be TRBD1 (5 bases). CDR1 is SQVTM and CDR2 is ANQGSEA in the germline V gene. V gave up 0 bases and J gave up 2 bases, with 11 bases separating them. The CDR3 contains 15 residues. The CDR3 is CSVEEGRGPGNTIYF. The CDR3 DNA sequence: TGCAGCGTTGAAGAAGGGAGGGGACCTGGAAACACCATATATTTT.

This clonotype appeared a few times. The chain couples TRBV4-1 to TRBJ1-1; D is ambiguous. Germline values: CDR1 MGHRA, CDR2 YSYEKL. V gave up 6 bases and J gave up 2 bases, with 13 bases separating them. This CDR3 region has 14 residues. CDR3 DNA sequence: TGCGCCAGCAGGAGTGTAACTGCAAACACTGAAGCTTTCTTT. Residues: CASRSVTANTEAFF.

Ten or more counts support this clonotype. The rearrangement uses TRBV4-2 and TRBJ1-4, with D possibly TRBD1 on 6 matching bases. There are 16 residues in the CDR3. Germline CDR1 LGHNA, CDR2 YNFKEQ. Trimming stripped 1 base from V and 5 bases from J, with 14 bases between. The CDR3 sequence is CASSQALGGLNEKLFF. The CDR3 DNA is TGTGCCAGCAGCCAAGCGCTTGGGGGGCTAAATGAAAAACTGTTTTTT.

This chain links TRBV6-2 or TRBV6-3 with TRBJ1-2; D call uncertain. From germline, CDR1 is MNHEY and CDR2 SVGEGT. The V and J ends lost 4 bases and 2 bases respectively, with 14 bases between them. This CDR3 comprises 15 residues. Here the CDR3 reads CASSFRTVGNYGYTF. CDR3 sequence (DNA): TGTGCCAGCAGTTTCCGGACCGTTGGGAACTATGGCTACACCTTC.

This clonotype turned up a few times. This chain links TRBV9 with TRBJ2-7; D gene ambiguous. This CDR3 comprises 15 residues. Germline CDR1 is SGDLS and CDR2 is YYNGEE. V gave up 3 bases and J gave up 1 base, with 14 bases separating them. DNA of the CDR3: TGTGCCAGCAGCGCCCCGACTGCGCAGTCCTACGAGCAGTACTTC. Protein sequence: CASSAPTAQSYEQYF. Full variable domain (outside the CDR3, taken from reference TRBV9 and TRBJ2-7): DSGVTQTPKHLITATGQRVTLRCSPRSGDLSVYWYQQSLDQGLQFLIQYYNGEERAKGNILERFSAQQFPDLHSELNLSSLELGDSALYFCASSAPTAQSYEQYFGPGTRLTVT.

This clonotype has a handful of counts. The chain couples TRBV7-8 to TRBJ1-1; D is uncertain. The CDR3 contains 13 residues. Germline V lookup: CDR1 SGHVS, CDR2 FQNEAQ. Trimming pared 7 bases from V and 2 bases from J, leaving 11 bases between. The CDR3 protein is CASTLADNTEAFF. CDR3 nucleotides: TGTGCCAGCACTCTAGCGGACAACACTGAAGCTTTCTTT.

There are many counts of this clonotype. CDR3 sequence: CASSQDREDCRELFF. DNA for the CDR3: TGCGCCAGCAGCCAAGACCGGGAAGATTGTAGGGAGCTGTTTTTT. The chain couples TRBV4-3 to TRBJ2-2, with D perhaps matching TRBD2 (5 bases). Germline values: CDR1 LGHNA, CDR2 YSLEER. V was shortened by 0 bases and J by 9 bases, with 14 bases between the two germline ends. The CDR3 has 15 residues.